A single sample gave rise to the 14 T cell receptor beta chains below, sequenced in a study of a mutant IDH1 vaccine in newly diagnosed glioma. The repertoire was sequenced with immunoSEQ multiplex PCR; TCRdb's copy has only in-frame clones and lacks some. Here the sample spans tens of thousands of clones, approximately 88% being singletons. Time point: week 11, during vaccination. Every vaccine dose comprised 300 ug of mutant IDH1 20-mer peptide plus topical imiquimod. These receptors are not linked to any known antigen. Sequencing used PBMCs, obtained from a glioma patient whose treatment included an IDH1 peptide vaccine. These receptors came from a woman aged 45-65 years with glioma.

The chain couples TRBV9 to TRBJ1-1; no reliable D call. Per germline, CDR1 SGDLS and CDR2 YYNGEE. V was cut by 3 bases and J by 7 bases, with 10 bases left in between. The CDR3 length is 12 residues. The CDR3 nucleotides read TGTGCCAGCAGCGCCGGGCGACATGAAGCTTTCTTT. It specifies CASSAGRHEAFF.

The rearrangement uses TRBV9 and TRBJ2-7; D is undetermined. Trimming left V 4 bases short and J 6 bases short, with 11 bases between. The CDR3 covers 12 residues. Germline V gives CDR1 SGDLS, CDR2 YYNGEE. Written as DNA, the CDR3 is TGTGCCAGCAGCTTCTCCAGTAGCGAGCAGTACTTC. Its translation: CASSFSSSEQYF.

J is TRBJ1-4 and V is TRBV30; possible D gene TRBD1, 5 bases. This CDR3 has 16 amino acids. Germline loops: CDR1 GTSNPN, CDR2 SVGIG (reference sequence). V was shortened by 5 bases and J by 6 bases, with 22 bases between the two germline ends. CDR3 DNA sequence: TGTGCCTGGGGCGTGGACCGGGACTCCCTAGATGAAAAACTGTTTTTT. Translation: CAWGVDRDSLDEKLFF. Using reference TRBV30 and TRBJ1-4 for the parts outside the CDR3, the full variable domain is SQTIHQWPATLVQPVGSPLSLECTVEGTSNPNLYWYRQAAGRGLQLLFYSVGIGQISSEVPQNLSASRPQDRQFILSSKKLLLSDSGFYLCAWGVDRDSLDEKLFFGSGTQLSVL.

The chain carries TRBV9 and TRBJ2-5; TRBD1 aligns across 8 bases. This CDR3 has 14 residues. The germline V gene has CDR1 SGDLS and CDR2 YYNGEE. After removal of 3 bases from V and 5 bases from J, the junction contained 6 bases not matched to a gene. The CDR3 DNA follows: TGTGCCAGCAGCGCTTCAGGGGGCCCGGAGACCCAGTACTTC. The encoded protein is CASSASGGPETQYF.

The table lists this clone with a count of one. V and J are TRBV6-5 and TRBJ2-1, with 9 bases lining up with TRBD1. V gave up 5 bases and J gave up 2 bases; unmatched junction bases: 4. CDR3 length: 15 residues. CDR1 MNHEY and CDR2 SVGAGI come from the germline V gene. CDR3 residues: CASSPDRGAYNEQFF. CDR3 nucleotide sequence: TGTGCCAGCAGTCCGGACAGGGGAGCCTACAATGAGCAGTTCTTC.

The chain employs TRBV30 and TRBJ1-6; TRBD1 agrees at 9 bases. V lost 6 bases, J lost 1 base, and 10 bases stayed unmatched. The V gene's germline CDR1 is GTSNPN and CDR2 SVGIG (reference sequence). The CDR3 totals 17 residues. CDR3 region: CACTHRGLSSYNSPLHF. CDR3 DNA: TGTGCCTGCACCCACAGGGGGCTAAGTTCCTATAATTCACCCCTCCACTTT.

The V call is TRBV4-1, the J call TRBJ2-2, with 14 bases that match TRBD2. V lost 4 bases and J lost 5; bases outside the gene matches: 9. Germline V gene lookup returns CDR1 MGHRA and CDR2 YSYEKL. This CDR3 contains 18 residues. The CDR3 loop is CASSRFGTSGGPTGELFF. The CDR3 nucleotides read TGCGCCAGCAGCCGCTTCGGGACTAGCGGGGGCCCTACCGGGGAGCTGTTTTTT.

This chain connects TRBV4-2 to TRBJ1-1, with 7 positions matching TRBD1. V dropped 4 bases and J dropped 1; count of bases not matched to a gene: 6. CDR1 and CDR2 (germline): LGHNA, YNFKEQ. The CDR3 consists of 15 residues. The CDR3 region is CASSPRQGSNTEAFF. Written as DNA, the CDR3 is TGTGCCAGCAGCCCCAGACAGGGATCGAACACTGAAGCTTTCTTT.

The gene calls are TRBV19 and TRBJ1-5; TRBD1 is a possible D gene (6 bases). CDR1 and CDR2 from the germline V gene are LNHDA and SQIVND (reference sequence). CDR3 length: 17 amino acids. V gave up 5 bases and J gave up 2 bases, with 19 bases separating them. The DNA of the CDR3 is TGTGCCAGTAGTCCCGGCACCGGGGGCGTCGGCAATCAGCCCCAGCATTTT. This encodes CASSPGTGGVGNQPQHF.

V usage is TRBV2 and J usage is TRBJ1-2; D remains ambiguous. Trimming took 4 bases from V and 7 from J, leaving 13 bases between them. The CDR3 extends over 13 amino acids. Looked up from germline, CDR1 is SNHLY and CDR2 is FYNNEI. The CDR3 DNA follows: TGTGCCAGCAGTGGTCAAGGCGCTAGTGGCTACACCTTC. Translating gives CASSGQGASGYTF.

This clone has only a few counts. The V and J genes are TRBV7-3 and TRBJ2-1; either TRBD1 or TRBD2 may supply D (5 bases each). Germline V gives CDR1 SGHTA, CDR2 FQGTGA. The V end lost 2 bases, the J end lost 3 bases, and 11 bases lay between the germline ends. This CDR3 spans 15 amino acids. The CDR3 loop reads CASSLVGDVYNEQFF. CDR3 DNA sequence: TGTGCCAGCAGCTTAGTGGGGGACGTCTACAATGAGCAGTTCTTC.

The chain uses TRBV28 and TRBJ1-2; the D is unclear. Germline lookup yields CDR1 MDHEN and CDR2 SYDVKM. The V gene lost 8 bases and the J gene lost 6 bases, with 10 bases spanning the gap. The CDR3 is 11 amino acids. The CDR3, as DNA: TGTGCCAGCGCCAAACAACATGGCTACACCTTC. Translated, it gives CASAKQHGYTF.

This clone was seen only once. The CDR3 reads CAISQDNEQFF. In DNA, the CDR3 is TGTGCCATCAGTCAAGACAATGAGCAGTTCTTC. The gene calls are TRBV10-3 and TRBJ2-1, with D uncertain. The CDR3 consists of 11 residues. V lost 5 bases and J lost 5, with 4 bases in between. CDR1 and CDR2 (germline): ENHRY, SYGVKD.

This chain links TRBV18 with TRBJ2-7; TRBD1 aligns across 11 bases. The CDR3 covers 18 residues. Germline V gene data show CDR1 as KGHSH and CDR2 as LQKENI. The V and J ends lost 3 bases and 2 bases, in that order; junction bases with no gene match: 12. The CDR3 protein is CASSPGTGGEVAPYEQYF. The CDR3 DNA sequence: TGTGCCAGCTCACCTGGGACAGGGGGAGAGGTGGCGCCCTACGAGCAGTACTTC.